Sequencing of this TCR beta chain was carried out in a study of blood T cells in healthy people across ages. This clonotype was counted only a few times. Then a second PCR, running about 7 to 11 cycles, was carried out with a sample-barcoded 5' primer and a J-beta primer mix. One entry per CDR3 protein results from TCRdb running MiXCR on the 5' RACE reads. The sample records 750,000 to 850,000 distinct CDR3 sequences, around 25% being singletons. It was roughly 10 milliliters of peripheral blood that were drawn from each donor. The length of the CDR3 is 12 residues. V lost 3 bases and J lost 5, with 8 bases in between. Germline V gene lookup returns CDR1 SGHAT and CDR2 FQNNGV. This sample also belongs to another study, concerning T cells of mothers and their children. That work contributes: Each child gave 2.5 million to 3.5 million TCR beta CDR3 reads (each mother, over 9 million).

Sequenced: blood. This sequence joins TRBV11-2 and TRBJ2-7; TRBD1 or TRBD2 may be the D gene (5 bases each). The clonotype was recovered from a boy younger than 18 in good health. The CDR3 sequence is CASSFGANEQYF. Written as DNA, the CDR3 is TGTGCCAGCAGCTTCGGGGCCAACGAGCAGTACTTC.